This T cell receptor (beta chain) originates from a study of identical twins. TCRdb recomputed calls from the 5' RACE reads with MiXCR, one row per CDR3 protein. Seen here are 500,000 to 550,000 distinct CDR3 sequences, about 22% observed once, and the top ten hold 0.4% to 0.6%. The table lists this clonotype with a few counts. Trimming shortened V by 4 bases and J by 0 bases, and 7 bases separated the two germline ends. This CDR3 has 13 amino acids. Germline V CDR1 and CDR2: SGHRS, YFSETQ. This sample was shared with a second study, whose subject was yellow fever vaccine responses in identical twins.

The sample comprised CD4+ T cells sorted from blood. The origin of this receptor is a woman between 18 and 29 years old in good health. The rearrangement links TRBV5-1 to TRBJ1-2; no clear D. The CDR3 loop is CASSPKSNYGYTF. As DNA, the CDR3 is TGCGCCAGCAGCCCCAAATCTAACTATGGCTACACCTTC.